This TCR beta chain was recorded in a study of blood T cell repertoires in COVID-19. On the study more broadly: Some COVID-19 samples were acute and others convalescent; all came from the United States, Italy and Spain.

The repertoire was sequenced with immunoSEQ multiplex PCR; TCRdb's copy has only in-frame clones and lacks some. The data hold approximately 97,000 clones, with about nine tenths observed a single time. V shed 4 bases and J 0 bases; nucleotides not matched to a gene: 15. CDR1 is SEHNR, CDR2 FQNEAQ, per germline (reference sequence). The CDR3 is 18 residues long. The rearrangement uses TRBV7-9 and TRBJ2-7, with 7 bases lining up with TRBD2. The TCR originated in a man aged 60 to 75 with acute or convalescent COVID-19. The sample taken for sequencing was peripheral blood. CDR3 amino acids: CASSSPGLPALDSYEQYF. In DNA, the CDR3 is TGTGCCAGCAGCTCCCCGGGACTACCAGCATTAGACTCCTACGAGCAGTACTTC.